The 26 T cell receptor beta chains reported below all come from one sample, sequenced in a study of shared clonotypes between healthy human individuals. Terminally differentiated effector memory CD45RA+ cells were left out of the naive CD8 fraction, which was CD45RO-negative and positively selected for CCR7. Using immunoSEQ multiplex PCR, the repertoire was profiled, and TCRdb retains in-frame clones only, with some absent. The table records about 600,000 clones, around 95% of them present only once. The material sequenced was naive CD8+ T cells sorted from blood. These receptors all stem from a woman in her twenties or thirties in good health.

For this clone: The same CDR3 is also encoded by other DNA sequences in this sample. The chain carries TRBV5-4 and TRBJ2-3; D unclear. In germline, CDR1 is SGHNT, CDR2 YYREEE (reference sequence). The CDR3 runs 14 residues. Trimming stripped 4 bases from V and 1 base from J, with 10 bases between. CDR3 in DNA: TGTGCCAGCAGCCCGGGTGGGGGCACAGATACGCAGTATTTT. Residues: CASSPGGGTDTQYF. The full variable domain, rest sourced from reference TRBV5-4 and TRBJ2-3, is ETGVTQSPTHLIKTRGQQVTLRCSSQSGHNTVSWYQQALGQGPQFIFQYYREEENGRGNFPPRFSGLQFPNYSSELNVNALELDDSALYLCASSPGGGTDTQYFGPGTRLTVL.

This clone was observed a few times. The chain recombines TRBV15 with TRBJ2-1, with no clear D. Germline CDR1 reads LNHNV; CDR2 reads YYDKDF (reference sequence). This CDR3 comprises 17 residues. Between the trimmed V and J ends, which lost 5 bases and 5 bases, there was a span of 22 bases. CDR3 bases: TGTGCCACCAGCCCTCTTGACTCCTCCCGGCCCAACAATGAGCAGTTCTTC. It codes for CATSPLDSSRPNNEQFF.

This chain connects TRBV7-8 to TRBJ2-7, with D maybe TRBD2 (6 bases). The CDR3 runs to 14 residues. The germline gives CDR1 SGHVS, CDR2 FQNEAQ. Deletions cut 5 bases from V and 2 bases from J, with 13 bases between. The CDR3 spells CASSDGGIPYEQYF. CDR3 coding DNA: TGTGCCAGCAGCGACGGCGGGATTCCCTACGAGCAGTACTTC.

The chain couples TRBV4-1 to TRBJ2-5, with 11 bases matching TRBD1. Losses at the gene ends were 2 bases for V and 5 bases for J; bases not matched to a gene: 4. Per the germline V gene, CDR1 is MGHRA and CDR2 is YSYEKL. CDR3 length: 15 residues. The CDR3 spells CASSQRDRGLETQYF. DNA of the CDR3: TGCGCCAGCAGCCAACGGGACAGGGGGTTGGAGACCCAGTACTTC.

The chain combines TRBV13 with TRBJ2-1; the D is unclear. Trimming left V 0 bases short and J 12 bases short, with 15 bases between. The CDR3 has 14 residues. Germline V lookup: CDR1 PRHDT, CDR2 FYEKMQ (reference sequence). CDR3 DNA sequence: TGTGCCAGCAGCTTAGGCAGATCACCAGGTGGGCAGTTCTTC. Amino acids: CASSLGRSPGGQFF.

Note on this clone: Different DNA sequences within this sample yield the same CDR3. This chain joins TRBV11-2 and TRBJ2-7; TRBD1 is a possible D gene (7 bases). V gave up 4 bases and J gave up 4 bases, with 14 bases separating them. This CDR3 region has 14 residues. Germline assignment: CDR1 SGHAT and CDR2 FQNNGV. CDR3 in amino acids: CASSWGQGGYEQYF. The CDR3 nucleotides are TGTGCCAGCAGCTGGGGGCAGGGGGGATACGAGCAGTACTTC.

V is TRBV5-5 and J is TRBJ1-1; D gene unclear. This CDR3 is built from 13 residues. Trimming cost V 0 bases and J 5 bases, with 8 bases left between them. Germline lookup yields CDR1 SGHKS and CDR2 YYEKEE (reference sequence). The DNA of the CDR3 is TGTGCCAGCAGCTTGGAGCGGCGGACTGAAGCTTTCTTT. It is translated as CASSLERRTEAFF. Full variable domain (remainder filled in from reference TRBV5-5 and TRBJ1-1): DAGVTQSPTHLIKTRGQQVTLRCSPISGHKSVSWYQQVLGQGPQFIFQYYEKEERGRGNFPDRFSARQFPNYSSELNVNALLLGDSALYLCASSLERRTEAFFGQGTRLTVV.

The CDR3 coding sequence is TGCACCAGCAGCCAAGGACTAGCGGCCTGGAGAGATACGCAGTATTTT. It translates to CTSSQGLAAWRDTQYF. J is TRBJ2-3 and V is TRBV1; TRBD2 is the table's D call and was not checked against the DNA. TRBV1 counts as a pseudogene. There are 16 residues in the CDR3.

This clone was counted a single time. V and J are TRBV28 and TRBJ1-5; D is uncertain. The germline V gene encodes CDR1 MDHEN and CDR2 SYDVKM. Trimming stripped 5 bases from V and 0 bases from J, with 5 bases between. The CDR3 extends over 13 amino acids. Here the CDR3 reads CASSPYSNQPQHF. In nucleotides, the CDR3 is TGTGCCAGCAGTCCTTATAGCAATCAGCCCCAGCATTTT.

This chain uses TRBV28 with TRBJ2-5; 11 positions match TRBD2. Matching the DNA end better, TRBJ2-7 makes the J call doubtful. The CDR3 covers 19 residues. Germline values: CDR1 MDHEN, CDR2 SYDVKM. The CDR3 loop reads CASSLPARGSGRESYEQYF. CDR3 nucleotide sequence: TGTGCCAGCAGTTTACCCGCGAGGGGTAGCGGGAGGGAGTCCTACGAGCAGTACTTC.

The V call is TRBV7-9, the J call TRBJ2-1; D may be TRBD2 (6 bases). The CDR3 length is 13 residues. Germline V gene data show CDR1 as SEHNR and CDR2 as FQNEAQ (reference sequence). The germline V and J ends were trimmed by 10 bases and 0 bases, with 10 bases remaining between them. The CDR3 region has the DNA TGTGCCATCCGGGACTTCTCCTACAATGAGCAGTTCTTC. Its translation: CAIRDFSYNEQFF.

This chain joins TRBV28 and TRBJ1-5; the D is unclear. Trimming took 2 bases from V and 2 from J, leaving 10 bases between them. This CDR3 has 15 amino acids. Germline V gene sequence: CDR1 MDHEN, CDR2 SYDVKM. The CDR3 sequence: CASSLVGDRNQPQHF. The DNA of the CDR3 is TGTGCCAGCAGTTTAGTTGGCGATCGCAATCAGCCCCAGCATTTT.

As regards this clone: This sample includes further DNA sequences coding for the same CDR3. The chain combines TRBV28 with TRBJ2-7; D is unresolved. CDR1 and CDR2 from the germline V gene are MDHEN and SYDVKM. The CDR3 sequence is 13 residues long. V dropped 2 bases and J dropped 3 bases, with 8 bases sitting between them. CDR3 amino acids: CASSLISSYEQYF. The CDR3 bases are TGTGCCAGCAGTTTAATTAGTAGCTACGAGCAGTACTTC.

The J gene is TRBJ2-4, the V gene TRBV9; 7 bases align to TRBD1. The V segment lost 4 bases and the J segment 9 bases; nucleotides outside the gene matches: 13. The CDR3 runs to 15 residues. Germline CDR1 is SGDLS and CDR2 is YYNGEE. The CDR3, as DNA: TGTGCCAGCAGCCCTAACCGTCGGGCAGGGGGCATTCAGTACTTC. The encoded protein is CASSPNRRAGGIQYF.

V usage is TRBV6-6 and J usage is TRBJ1-2; 8 bases align to TRBD1. J gave up 1 base and V 5 bases, and 9 bases lay outside the gene matches. The CDR3 is 16 residues long. Germline CDR1 and CDR2: MNHNY and SVGAGI (reference sequence). This chain's CDR3 is CASSHPQGASNYGYTF. CDR3 coding DNA: TGTGCCAGCAGTCACCCTCAGGGGGCCAGTAACTATGGCTACACCTTC.

The chain couples TRBV10-1 to TRBJ2-1, with D tentatively TRBD1 or TRBD2 (5 bases each). Germline V gene sequence: CDR1 WNHNN, CDR2 SYGVQD (reference sequence). The CDR3 loop spans 15 amino acids. The V end lost 2 bases, the J end lost 7 bases, and 15 bases lay between the germline ends. The CDR3 loop reads CASSENKGDANEQFF. CDR3 sequence (DNA): TGCGCCAGCAGTGAGAATAAAGGGGACGCGAATGAGCAGTTCTTC.

V is TRBV27 and J is TRBJ2-7; TRBD1 matches 8 bases. V gave up 5 bases and J gave up 3 bases; unmatched junction bases: 6. CDR1 is MNHEY and CDR2 is SMNVEV in the germline V gene (reference sequence). The CDR3 totals 14 residues. The chain's CDR3 is CASSETGERYEQYF. The DNA for the CDR3 is TGTGCCAGCAGTGAGACAGGGGAACGCTACGAGCAGTACTTC.

The gene calls are TRBV28 and TRBJ2-3; no firm D call. CDR3 length: 16 amino acids. Deletions cut 5 bases from V and 2 bases from J, with 17 bases between. Germline V gene data show CDR1 as MDHEN and CDR2 as SYDVKM. CDR3 DNA sequence: TGTGCCAGCAGTCTACACTCCCCCGTTCCCACAGATACGCAGTATTTT. Translation: CASSLHSPVPTDTQYF.

This clone was counted between two and nine times. V gene TRBV6-1 combines with J gene TRBJ1-5; D is uncertain. Germline loops: CDR1 MNHNS, CDR2 SASEGT. Trimming pared 2 bases from V and 2 bases from J, leaving 10 bases between. This CDR3 has 15 residues. The chain's CDR3 is CASSESWLGNQPQHF. The CDR3 DNA is TGTGCCAGCAGTGAATCTTGGTTGGGCAATCAGCCCCAGCATTTT.

The chain recombines TRBV7-9 with TRBJ2-7; tentative D call: TRBD2 (6 bases). Trimming removed 4 bases from V and 3 bases from J, with 16 bases in between. CDR1 SEHNR and CDR2 FQNEAQ come from the germline V gene (reference sequence). The CDR3 runs 15 residues. The CDR3 region is CASSSPGTGVYEQYF. The CDR3 DNA follows: TGTGCCAGCAGCTCCCCCGGGACGGGGGTCTACGAGCAGTACTTC.

V gene TRBV5-1 combines with J gene TRBJ1-4, with a tentative D call TRBD1 (5 bases). The V end lost 1 base, the J end lost 4 bases, and 11 bases lay between the germline ends. The CDR3 has 15 residues. Germline CDR1 and CDR2: SGHRS and YFSETQ. CDR3 coding DNA: TGCGCCAGCAGCTTGTTGCGGGGGTTTAATGAAAAACTGTTTTTT. Translated, it gives CASSLLRGFNEKLFF.

This chain links TRBV19 with TRBJ1-2, with TRBD1 identical over 10 bases. J lost 6 bases, V lost 6 bases, and 7 bases had no gene match. CDR1 LNHDA and CDR2 SQIVND come from the germline V gene (reference sequence). CDR3 length equals 14 residues. This CDR3 is CASSRQGAVDGYTF. CDR3 nucleotides: TGTGCCAGTAGCAGACAGGGGGCAGTGGATGGCTACACCTTC. The full variable domain, in which reference TRBV19 and TRBJ1-2 provide the parts outside the CDR3, is DGGITQSPKYLFRKEGQNVTLSCEQNLNHDAMYWYRQDPGQGLRLIYYSQIVNDFQKGDIAEGYSVSREKKESFPLTVTSAQKNPTAFYLCASSRQGAVDGYTFGSGTRLTVV.

In its sample, this clone was seen once. The V call is TRBV2, the J call TRBJ1-1; no clear D gene. Germline V lookup: CDR1 SNHLY, CDR2 FYNNEI. V shed 5 bases and J shed 11 bases, with 15 bases lying between them. The CDR3 contains 12 residues. CDR3 residues: CASSKDPSGAFF. DNA of the CDR3: TGTGCCAGCAGTAAGGACCCCTCGGGCGCTTTCTTT.

The chain couples TRBV14 to TRBJ2-7; D is possibly TRBD1 (6 bases). Trimming stripped 5 bases from V and 7 bases from J, with 24 bases between. The CDR3 sequence is 16 residues long. Per germline, CDR1 SGHDN and CDR2 FVKESK. The CDR3 spells CASSEIGVEGGREQYF. DNA of the CDR3: TGTGCCAGCAGCGAAATTGGGGTGGAAGGGGGACGAGAGCAGTACTTC.

The chain links TRBV2 to TRBJ1-5; D might be TRBD1 (6 bases). CDR3 length: 16 amino acids. The germline CDR1 and CDR2 sequences are SNHLY and FYNNEI. The ends were cut back, 7 bases at V and 4 bases at J, with 20 bases in the middle. CDR3 bases: TGTGCCAGCAAGCCCCGGGGGGCTGTGGGTAATCAGCCCCAGCATTTT. Protein product: CASKPRGAVGNQPQHF.

The V call is TRBV2, the J call TRBJ2-7, with a possible D match to TRBD2 (6 bases). The length of the CDR3 is 13 residues. The germline V gene encodes CDR1 SNHLY and CDR2 FYNNEI. Trimming stripped 4 bases from V and 6 bases from J, with 13 bases between. The CDR3 region has the DNA TGTGCCAGCAGTGGCAGCGGGTTCCCCGAGCAGTACTTC. Translated, it gives CASSGSGFPEQYF.